This entry lists 5 T cell receptor beta chains sequenced from one sample in a study of cytomegalovirus exposure and HLA in healthy donors. With 60 Vbeta and 13 Jbeta primers, the PCR was carried out. The data were produced by immunoSEQ multiplex PCR, yet TCRdb's version contains in-frame clones alone and is incomplete. The profile shows about 59,000 clones, under 80% of them singletons. Sequencing was performed on PBMCs. These receptors all stem from a man between 25 and 39 years old in good health and CMV-seropositive.

The chain couples TRBV5-1 to TRBJ1-1, with 7 bases fitting TRBD1. The V gene end was trimmed by 2 bases and the J gene end by 1 base; junction bases not matched to a gene: 5. Germline V gene lookup returns CDR1 SGHRS and CDR2 YFSETQ. The CDR3 runs to 15 residues. The CDR3 bases are TGCGCCAGCAGCTTCCTCAGGGGGACGAACACTGAAGCTTTCTTT. This encodes CASSFLRGTNTEAFF.

This clone has more than one count but fewer than ten. Other DNA sequences within the sample encode an identical CDR3. The rearrangement uses TRBV4-2 and TRBJ1-4, with TRBD1 matching over 8 bases. The CDR3 consists of 15 residues. CDR1 is LGHNA and CDR2 is YNFKEQ in the germline V gene. V lost 2 bases, J lost 5 bases, and 4 bases stayed unmatched. The CDR3 here is CASSQPDRDNEKLFF. The CDR3 nucleotides are TGTGCCAGCAGCCAACCGGACAGGGACAATGAAAAACTGTTTTTT.

CDR3 residues: CAWTSGASYEQYF. The CDR3 bases are TGTGCCTGGACTAGCGGGGCCTCCTACGAGCAGTACTTC. The rearrangement joins TRBV30 to TRBJ2-7; 9 bases match TRBD2. Per the germline V gene, CDR1 is GTSNPN and CDR2 is SVGIG (reference sequence). CDR3 length: 13 residues. V lost 4 bases and J lost 0; bases outside the gene matches: 1.

V gene TRBV5-4 combines with J gene TRBJ2-4, with unresolved D. There are 17 residues in the CDR3. Germline values: CDR1 SGHNT, CDR2 YYREEE (reference sequence). V lost 5 bases and J lost 1, with 19 bases in between. The CDR3 nucleotides are TGTGCCAGCAGTCCGACCGGGTTAAGTTCTGCCAAAAACATTCAGTACTTC. It translates to CASSPTGLSSAKNIQYF. The entire variable domain, with the rest obtained from reference TRBV5-4 and TRBJ2-4, is as follows: ETGVTQSPTHLIKTRGQQVTLRCSSQSGHNTVSWYQQALGQGPQFIFQYYREEENGRGNFPPRFSGLQFPNYSSELNVNALELDDSALYLCASSPTGLSSAKNIQYFGAGTRLSVL.

This chain joins TRBV15 and TRBJ2-1, with no clear D. V was clipped by 2 bases and J by 4 bases, with 9 bases between them. This CDR3 contains 14 residues. CDR1 is LNHNV, CDR2 YYDKDF, per germline (reference sequence). CDR3 DNA sequence: TGTGCCACCAGCAGACCCACCGGGTACAATGAGCAGTTCTTC. Translated: CATSRPTGYNEQFF.